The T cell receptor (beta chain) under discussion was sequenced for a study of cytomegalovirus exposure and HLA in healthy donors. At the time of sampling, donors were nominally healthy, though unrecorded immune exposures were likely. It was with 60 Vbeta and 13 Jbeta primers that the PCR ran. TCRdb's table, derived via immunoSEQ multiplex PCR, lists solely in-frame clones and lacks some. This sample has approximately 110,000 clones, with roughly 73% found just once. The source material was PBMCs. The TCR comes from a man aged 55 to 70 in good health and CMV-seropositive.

The CDR3: CASSPIRQPGRDTQYF. The CDR3 nucleotides read TGTGCCAGCAGCCCGATAAGACAGCCCGGCCGGGATACGCAGTATTTT. The chain carries TRBV28 and TRBJ2-3; possibly TRBD1 for D (5 bases). The CDR3 totals 16 residues. CDR1 MDHEN and CDR2 SYDVKM come from the germline V gene. Trimming shortened V by 6 bases and J by 6 bases, and 22 bases separated the two germline ends. The entire variable domain, with the rest obtained from reference TRBV28 and TRBJ2-3, is as follows: DVKVTQSSRYLVKRTGEKVFLECVQDMDHENMFWYRQDPGLGLRLIYFSYDVKMKEKGDIPEGYSVSREKKERFSLILESASTNQTSMYLCASSPIRQPGRDTQYFGPGTRLTVL.